This T cell receptor (beta chain) was obtained from a study of beta chain features in type 1 diabetes. Expressed TCRB transcripts were sequenced after all isolated RNA was converted to cDNA. The data were produced by immunoSEQ multiplex PCR, yet TCRdb's version contains in-frame clones alone and is incomplete. The sample includes about 150,000 clones, over 7.5% of them seen just once. J gave up 0 bases and V 5 bases, and 1 base lay outside the gene matches. CDR3 length equals 13 residues. Germline lookup yields CDR1 SGHRS and CDR2 YFSETQ. This clone has at least ten counts. Every single donor gave one heparinised blood draw, and these averaged roughly 0.11 L.

The chain combines TRBV5-1 with TRBJ2-7, with 8 bases matching TRBD2. The sequence was collected from a man between 18 and 29 years old in good health. The specimen was central memory CD4+ T cells from blood. Written as DNA, the CDR3 is TGCGCCAGCAGACTAGCGGACTCCTACGAGCAGTACTTC. Its protein product is CASRLADSYEQYF.